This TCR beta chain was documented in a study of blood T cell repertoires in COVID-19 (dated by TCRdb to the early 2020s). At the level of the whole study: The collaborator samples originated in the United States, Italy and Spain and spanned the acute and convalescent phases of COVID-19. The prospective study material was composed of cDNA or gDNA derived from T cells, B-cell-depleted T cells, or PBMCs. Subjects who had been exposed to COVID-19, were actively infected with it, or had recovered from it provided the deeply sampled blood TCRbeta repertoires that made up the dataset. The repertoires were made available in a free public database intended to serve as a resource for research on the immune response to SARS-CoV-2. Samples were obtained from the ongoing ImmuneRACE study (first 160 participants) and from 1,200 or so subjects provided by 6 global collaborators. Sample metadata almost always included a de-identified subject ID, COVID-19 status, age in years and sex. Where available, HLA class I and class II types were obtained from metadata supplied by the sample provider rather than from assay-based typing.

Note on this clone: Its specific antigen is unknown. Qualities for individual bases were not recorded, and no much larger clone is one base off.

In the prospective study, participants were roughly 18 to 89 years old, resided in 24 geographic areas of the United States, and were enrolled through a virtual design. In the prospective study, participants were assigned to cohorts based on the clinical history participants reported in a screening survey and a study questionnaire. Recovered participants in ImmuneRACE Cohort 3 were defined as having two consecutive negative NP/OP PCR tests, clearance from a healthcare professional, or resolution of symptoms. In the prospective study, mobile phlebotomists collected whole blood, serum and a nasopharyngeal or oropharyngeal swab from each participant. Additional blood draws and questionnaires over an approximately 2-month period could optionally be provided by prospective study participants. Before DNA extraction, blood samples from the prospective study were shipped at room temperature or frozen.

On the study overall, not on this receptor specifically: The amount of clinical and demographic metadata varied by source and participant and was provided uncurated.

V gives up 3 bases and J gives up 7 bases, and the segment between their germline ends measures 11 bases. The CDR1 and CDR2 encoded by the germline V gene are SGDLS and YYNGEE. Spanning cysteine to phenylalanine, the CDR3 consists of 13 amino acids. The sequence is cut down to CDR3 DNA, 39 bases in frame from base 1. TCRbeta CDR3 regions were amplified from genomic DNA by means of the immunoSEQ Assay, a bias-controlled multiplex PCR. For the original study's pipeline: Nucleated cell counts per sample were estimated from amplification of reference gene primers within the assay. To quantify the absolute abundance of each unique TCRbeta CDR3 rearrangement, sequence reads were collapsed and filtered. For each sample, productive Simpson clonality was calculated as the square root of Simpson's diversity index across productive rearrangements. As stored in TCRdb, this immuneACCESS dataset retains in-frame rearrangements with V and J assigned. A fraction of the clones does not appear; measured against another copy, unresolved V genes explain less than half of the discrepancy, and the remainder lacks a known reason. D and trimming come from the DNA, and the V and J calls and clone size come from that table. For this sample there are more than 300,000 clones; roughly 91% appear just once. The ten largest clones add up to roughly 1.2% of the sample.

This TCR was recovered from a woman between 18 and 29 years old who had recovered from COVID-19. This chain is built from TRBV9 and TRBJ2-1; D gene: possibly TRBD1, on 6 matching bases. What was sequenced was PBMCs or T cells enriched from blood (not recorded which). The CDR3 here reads CASSGGLGNEQFF. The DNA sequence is TGTGCCAGCAGCGGGGGGCTGGGTAATGAGCAGTTCTTC.